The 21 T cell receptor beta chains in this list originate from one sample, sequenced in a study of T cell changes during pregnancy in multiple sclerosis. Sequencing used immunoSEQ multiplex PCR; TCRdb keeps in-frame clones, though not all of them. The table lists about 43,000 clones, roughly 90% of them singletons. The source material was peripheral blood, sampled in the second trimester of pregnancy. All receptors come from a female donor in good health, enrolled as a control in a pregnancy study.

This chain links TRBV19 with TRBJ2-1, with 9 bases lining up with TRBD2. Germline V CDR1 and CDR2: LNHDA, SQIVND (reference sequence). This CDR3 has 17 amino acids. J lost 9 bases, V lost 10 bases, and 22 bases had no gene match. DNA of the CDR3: TGTGCCACCGGAGGGTTTAGCGGGGGTGCCCCGCGAGGTGAGCAGTTCTTC. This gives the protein CATGGFSGGAPRGEQFF.

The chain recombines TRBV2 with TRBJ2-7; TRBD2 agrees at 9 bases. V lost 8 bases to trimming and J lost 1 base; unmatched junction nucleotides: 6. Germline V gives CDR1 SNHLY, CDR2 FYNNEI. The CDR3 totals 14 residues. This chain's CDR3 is CASGRGGVSYEQYF. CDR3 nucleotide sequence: TGTGCCAGCGGGCGCGGGGGGGTATCCTACGAGCAGTACTTC. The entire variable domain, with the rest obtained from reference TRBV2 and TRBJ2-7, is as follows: EPEVTQTPSHQVTQMGQEVILRCVPISNHLYFYWYRQILGQKVEFLVSFYNNEISEKSEIFDDQFSVERPDGSNFTLKIRSTKLEDSAMYFCASGRGGVSYEQYFGPGTRLTVT.

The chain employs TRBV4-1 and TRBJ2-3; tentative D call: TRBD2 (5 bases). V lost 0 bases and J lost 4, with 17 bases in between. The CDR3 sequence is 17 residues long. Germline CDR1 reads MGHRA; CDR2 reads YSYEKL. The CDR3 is CASSQESGGLLADTQYF. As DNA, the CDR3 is TGCGCCAGCAGCCAAGAGAGTGGAGGACTTCTCGCAGATACGCAGTATTTT.

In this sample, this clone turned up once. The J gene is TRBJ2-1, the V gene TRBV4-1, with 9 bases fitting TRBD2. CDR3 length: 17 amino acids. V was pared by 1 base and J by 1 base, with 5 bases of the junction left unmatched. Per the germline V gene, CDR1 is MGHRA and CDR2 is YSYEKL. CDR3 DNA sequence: TGCGCCAGCAGCCAAGTAGCGGGAGAGGTTTCCTACAATGAGCAGTTCTTC. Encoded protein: CASSQVAGEVSYNEQFF.

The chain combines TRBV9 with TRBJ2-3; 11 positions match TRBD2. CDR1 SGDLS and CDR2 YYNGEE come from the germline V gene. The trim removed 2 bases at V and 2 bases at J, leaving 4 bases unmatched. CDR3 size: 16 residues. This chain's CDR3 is CASSVAGLAVTDTQYF. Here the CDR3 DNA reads TGTGCCAGCAGCGTGGCGGGACTAGCGGTCACAGATACGCAGTATTTT.

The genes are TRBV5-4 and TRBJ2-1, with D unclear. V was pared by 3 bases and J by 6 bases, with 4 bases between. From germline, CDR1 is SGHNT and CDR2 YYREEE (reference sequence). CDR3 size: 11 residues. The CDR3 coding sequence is TGTGCCAGCAGCTCTAGCAATGAGCAGTTCTTC. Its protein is CASSSSNEQFF.

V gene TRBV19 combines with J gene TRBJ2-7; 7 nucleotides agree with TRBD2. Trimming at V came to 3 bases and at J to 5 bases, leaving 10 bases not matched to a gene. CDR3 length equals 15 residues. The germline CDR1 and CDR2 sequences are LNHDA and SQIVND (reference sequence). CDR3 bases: TGTGCCAGTAGTATCCCCGTAGCGGGCAGGAACGAGCAGTACTTC. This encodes CASSIPVAGRNEQYF.

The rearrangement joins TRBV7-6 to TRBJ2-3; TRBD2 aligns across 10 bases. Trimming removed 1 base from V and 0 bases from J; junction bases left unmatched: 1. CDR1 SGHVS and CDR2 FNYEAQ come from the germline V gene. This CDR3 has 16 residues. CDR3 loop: CASSLGTSGSTDTQYF. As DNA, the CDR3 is TGTGCCAGCAGCTTAGGGACTAGCGGTAGCACAGATACGCAGTATTTT.

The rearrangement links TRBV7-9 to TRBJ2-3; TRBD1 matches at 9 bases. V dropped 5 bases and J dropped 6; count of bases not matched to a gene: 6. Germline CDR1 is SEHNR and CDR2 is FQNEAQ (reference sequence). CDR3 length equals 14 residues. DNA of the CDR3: TGTGCCAGCAGCGGTAGGACAGGGGCGGATACGCAGTATTTT. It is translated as CASSGRTGADTQYF.

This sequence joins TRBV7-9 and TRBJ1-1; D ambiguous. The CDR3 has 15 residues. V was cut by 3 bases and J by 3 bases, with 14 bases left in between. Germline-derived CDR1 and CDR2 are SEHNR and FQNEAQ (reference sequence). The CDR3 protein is CASSLAIRSDTEAFF. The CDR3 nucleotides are TGTGCCAGCAGCTTGGCCATAAGATCCGACACTGAAGCTTTCTTT.

DNA of the CDR3: TGTGCCAGTAGTATAGTCACAGGGGGAAACTATGGCTACACCTTC. Residues: CASSIVTGGNYGYTF. V gene TRBV19 combines with J gene TRBJ1-2, with 8 positions matching TRBD1. This CDR3 has 15 residues. J was trimmed by 2 bases and V by 1 base; bases with no gene match: 3. Germline values: CDR1 LNHDA, CDR2 SQIVND (reference sequence).

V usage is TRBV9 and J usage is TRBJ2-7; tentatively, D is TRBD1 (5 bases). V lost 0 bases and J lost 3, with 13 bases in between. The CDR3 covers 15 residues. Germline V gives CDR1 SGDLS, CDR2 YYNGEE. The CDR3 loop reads CASSVETGFFYEQYF. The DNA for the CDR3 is TGTGCCAGCAGCGTAGAAACAGGTTTCTTCTACGAGCAGTACTTC. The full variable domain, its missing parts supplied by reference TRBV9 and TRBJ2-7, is DSGVTQTPKHLITATGQRVTLRCSPRSGDLSVYWYQQSLDQGLQFLIQYYNGEERAKGNILERFSAQQFPDLHSELNLSSLELGDSALYFCASSVETGFFYEQYFGPGTRLTVT.

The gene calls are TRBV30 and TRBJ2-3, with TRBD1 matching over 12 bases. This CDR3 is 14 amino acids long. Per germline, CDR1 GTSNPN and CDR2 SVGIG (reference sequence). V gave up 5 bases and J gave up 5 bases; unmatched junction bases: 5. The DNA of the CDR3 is TGTGCCTGGGCCGGGACAGGGGGCTTAGATACGCAGTATTTT. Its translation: CAWAGTGGLDTQYF.

The CDR3, as DNA: TGTGCCAGCAGCTTAGCGGGGGGGTTGGACACCATATATTTT. Translated, it gives CASSLAGGLDTIYF. The rearrangement links TRBV7-6 to TRBJ1-3, with D perhaps TRBD1 (5 bases). The CDR3 length is 14 residues. Between the trimmed V and J ends, which lost 0 bases and 8 bases, there was a span of 11 bases. Germline values: CDR1 SGHVS, CDR2 FNYEAQ.

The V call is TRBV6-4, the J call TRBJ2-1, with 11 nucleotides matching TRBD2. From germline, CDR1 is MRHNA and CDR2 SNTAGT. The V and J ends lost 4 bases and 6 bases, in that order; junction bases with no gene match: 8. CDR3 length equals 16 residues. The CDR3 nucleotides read TGTGCCAGCAGTGGTCCGGGACTAGCGGCCACCAATGAGCAGTTCTTC. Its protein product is CASSGPGLAATNEQFF.

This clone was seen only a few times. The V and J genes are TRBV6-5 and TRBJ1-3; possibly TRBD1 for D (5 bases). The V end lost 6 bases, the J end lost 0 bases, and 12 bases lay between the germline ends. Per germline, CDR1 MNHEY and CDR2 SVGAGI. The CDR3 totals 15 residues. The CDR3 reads CASSPRASSGNTIYF. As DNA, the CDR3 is TGTGCCAGCAGCCCCAGGGCCAGCTCTGGAAACACCATATATTTT.

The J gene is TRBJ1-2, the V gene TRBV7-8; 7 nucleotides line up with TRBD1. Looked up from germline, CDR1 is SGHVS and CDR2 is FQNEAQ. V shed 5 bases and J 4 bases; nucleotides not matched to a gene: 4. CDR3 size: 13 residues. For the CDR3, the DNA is TGTGCCAGCAGCACCGGACAGGCCTATGGCTACACCTTC. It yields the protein CASSTGQAYGYTF.

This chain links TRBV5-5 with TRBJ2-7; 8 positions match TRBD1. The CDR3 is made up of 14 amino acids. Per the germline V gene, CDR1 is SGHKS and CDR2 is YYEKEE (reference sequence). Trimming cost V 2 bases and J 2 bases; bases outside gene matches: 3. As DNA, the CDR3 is TGTGCCAGCAGCTTATTACAGGGGGCCTACGAGCAGTACTTC. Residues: CASSLLQGAYEQYF.

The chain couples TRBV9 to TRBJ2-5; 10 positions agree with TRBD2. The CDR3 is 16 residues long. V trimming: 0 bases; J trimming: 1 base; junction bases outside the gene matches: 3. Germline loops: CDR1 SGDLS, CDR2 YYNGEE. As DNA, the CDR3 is TGTGCCAGCAGCGTAGGTAGCGGGGGGTCCCAAGAGACCCAGTACTTC. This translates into CASSVGSGGSQETQYF.

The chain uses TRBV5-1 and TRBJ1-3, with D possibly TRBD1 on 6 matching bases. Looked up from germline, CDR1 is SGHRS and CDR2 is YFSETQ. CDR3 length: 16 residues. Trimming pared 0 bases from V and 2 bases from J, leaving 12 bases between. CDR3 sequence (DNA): TGCGCCAGCAGCTTGGGTTTCGGACAGACTGGAAACACCATATATTTT. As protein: CASSLGFGQTGNTIYF.

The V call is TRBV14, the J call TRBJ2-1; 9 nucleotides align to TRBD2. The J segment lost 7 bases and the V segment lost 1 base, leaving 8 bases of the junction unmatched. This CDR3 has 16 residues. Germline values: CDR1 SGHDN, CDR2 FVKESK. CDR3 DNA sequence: TGTGCCAGCAGCCAAGCACTGGCGGGGGGGCATAATGAGCAGTTCTTC. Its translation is CASSQALAGGHNEQFF. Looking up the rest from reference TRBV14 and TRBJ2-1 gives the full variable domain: EAGVTQFPSHSVIEKGQTVTLRCDPISGHDNLYWYRRVMGKEIKFLLHFVKESKQDESGMPNNRFLAERTGGTYSTLKVQPAELEDSGVYFCASSQALAGGHNEQFFGPGTRLTVL.